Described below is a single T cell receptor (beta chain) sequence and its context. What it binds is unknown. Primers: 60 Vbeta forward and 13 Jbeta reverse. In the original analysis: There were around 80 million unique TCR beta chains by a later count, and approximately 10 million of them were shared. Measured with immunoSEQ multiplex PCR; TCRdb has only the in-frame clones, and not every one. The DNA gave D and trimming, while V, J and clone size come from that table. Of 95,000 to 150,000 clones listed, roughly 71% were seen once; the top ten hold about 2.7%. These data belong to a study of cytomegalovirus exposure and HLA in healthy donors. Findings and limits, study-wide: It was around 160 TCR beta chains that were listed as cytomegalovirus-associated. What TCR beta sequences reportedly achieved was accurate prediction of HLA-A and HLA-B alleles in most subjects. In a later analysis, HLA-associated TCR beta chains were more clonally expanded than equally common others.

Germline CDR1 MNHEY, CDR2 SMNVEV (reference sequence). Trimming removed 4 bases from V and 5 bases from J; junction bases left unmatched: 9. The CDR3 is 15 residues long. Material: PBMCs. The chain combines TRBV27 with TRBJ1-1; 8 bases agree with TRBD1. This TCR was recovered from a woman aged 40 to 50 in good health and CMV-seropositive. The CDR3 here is CASSYYRGRGTEAFF. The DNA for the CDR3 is TGTGCCAGCAGTTATTACAGGGGGAGAGGGACTGAAGCTTTCTTT.